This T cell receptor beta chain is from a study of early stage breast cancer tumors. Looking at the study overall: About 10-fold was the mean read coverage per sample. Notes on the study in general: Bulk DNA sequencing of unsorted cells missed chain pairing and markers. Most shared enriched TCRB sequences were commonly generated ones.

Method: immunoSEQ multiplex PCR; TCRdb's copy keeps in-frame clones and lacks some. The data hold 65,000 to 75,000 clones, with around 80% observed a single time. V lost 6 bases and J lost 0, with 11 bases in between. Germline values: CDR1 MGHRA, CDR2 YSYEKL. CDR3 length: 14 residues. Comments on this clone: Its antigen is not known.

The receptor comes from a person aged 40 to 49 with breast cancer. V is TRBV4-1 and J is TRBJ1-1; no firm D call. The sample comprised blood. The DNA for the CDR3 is TGCGCCAGCAGGGGTGTGACGGTGAACACTGAAGCTTTCTTT. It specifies CASRGVTVNTEAFF.